This TCR beta chain emerged from a study of CD8+ T cells in alopecia areata. Study details: At a dose of 5 to 10 mg twice daily, oral tofacitinib was given to treated patients.

As concerns this clone: Antigen: not known.

Lesional scalp tissue (obtained by punch biopsy) and peripheral blood were collected from alopecia areata patients. The CDR3 is 13 amino acids. CDR1 and CDR2 (germline): SGHRS, YFSETQ. V was cut by 0 bases and J by 12 bases, with 13 bases left in between. Following extraction, RNA underwent reverse transcription to cDNA, which served as the sequencing template. Libraries were prepared by immunoSEQ multiplex PCR; TCRdb keeps only in-frame clonotypes and omits some of them. This sample carries 150,000 to 200,000 clones, just under 60% of them seen once, and the ten largest clones take approximately 14%. Study-wide points: Relative to normal scalp, lesional scalp, especially alopecia totalis/universalis, showed higher clonality.

The chain links TRBV5-1 to TRBJ2-1, with D tentatively TRBD1 (5 bases). This TCR derives from a human donor with alopecia areata. This sample comprised CD4+ T cells sorted from blood, obtained at week 0. DNA for the CDR3: TGCGCCAGCAGCTTGGAAGAGGAGCAGGGGCAGTTCTTC. Translated: CASSLEEEQGQFF. Drawing the rest from reference TRBV5-1 and TRBJ2-1, the complete variable domain is KAGVTQTPRYLIKTRGQQVTLSCSPISGHRSVSWYQQTPGQGLQFLFEYFSETQRNKGNFPGRFSGRQFSNSRSEMNVSTLELGDSALYLCASSLEEEQGQFFGPGTRLTVL.